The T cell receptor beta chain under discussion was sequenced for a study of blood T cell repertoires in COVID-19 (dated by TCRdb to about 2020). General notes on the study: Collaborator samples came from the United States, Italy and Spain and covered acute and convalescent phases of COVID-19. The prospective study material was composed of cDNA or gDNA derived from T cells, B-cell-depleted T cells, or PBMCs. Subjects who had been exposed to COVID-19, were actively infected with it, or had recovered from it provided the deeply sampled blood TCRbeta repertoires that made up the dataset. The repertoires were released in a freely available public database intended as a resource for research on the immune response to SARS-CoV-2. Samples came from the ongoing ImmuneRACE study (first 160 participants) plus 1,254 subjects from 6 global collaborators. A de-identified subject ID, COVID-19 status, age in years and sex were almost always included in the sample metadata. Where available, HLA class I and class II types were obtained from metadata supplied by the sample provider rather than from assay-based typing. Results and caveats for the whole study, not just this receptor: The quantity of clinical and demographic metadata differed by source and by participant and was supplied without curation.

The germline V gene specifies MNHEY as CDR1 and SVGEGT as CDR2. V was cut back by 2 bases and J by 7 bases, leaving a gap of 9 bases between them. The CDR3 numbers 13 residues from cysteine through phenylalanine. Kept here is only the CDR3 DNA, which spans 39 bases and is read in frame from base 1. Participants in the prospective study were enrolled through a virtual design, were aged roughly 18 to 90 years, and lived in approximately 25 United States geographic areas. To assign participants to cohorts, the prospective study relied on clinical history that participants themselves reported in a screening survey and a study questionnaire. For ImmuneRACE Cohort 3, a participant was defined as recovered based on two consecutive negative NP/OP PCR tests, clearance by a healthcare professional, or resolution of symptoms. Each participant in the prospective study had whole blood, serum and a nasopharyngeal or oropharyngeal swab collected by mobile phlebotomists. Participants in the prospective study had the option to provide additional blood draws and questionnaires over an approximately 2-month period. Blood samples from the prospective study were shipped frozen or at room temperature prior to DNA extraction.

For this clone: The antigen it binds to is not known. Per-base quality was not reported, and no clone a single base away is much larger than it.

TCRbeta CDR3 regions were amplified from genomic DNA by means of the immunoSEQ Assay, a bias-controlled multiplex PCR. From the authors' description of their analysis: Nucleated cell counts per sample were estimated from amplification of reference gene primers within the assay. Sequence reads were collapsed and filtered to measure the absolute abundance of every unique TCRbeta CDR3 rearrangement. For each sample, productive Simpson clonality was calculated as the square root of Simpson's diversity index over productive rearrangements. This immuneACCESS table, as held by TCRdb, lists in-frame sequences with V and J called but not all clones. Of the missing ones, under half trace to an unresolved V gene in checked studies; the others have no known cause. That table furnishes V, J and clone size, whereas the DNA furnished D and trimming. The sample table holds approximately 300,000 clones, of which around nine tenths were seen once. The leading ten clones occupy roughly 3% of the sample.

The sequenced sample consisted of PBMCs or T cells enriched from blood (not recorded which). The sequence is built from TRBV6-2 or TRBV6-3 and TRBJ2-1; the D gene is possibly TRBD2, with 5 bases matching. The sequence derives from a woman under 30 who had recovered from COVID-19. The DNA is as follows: TGTGCCAGCAGTTACGAGGGTATGAATGAGCAGTTCTTC. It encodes CASSYEGMNEQFF.